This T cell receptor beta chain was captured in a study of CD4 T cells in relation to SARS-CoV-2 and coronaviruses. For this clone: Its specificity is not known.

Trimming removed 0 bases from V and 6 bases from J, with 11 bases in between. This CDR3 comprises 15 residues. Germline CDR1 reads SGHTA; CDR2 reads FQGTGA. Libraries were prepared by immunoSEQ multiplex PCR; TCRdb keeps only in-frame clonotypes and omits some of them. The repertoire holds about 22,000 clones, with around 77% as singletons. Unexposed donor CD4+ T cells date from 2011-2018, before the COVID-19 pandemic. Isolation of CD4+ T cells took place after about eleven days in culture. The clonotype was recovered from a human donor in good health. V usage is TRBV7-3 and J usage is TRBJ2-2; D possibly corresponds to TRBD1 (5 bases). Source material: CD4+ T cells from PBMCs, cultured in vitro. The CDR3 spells CASSLTQGHAGELFF. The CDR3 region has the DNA TGTGCCAGCAGCTTAACGCAGGGTCACGCCGGGGAGCTGTTTTTT.